Following are 2 T cell receptor beta chains from one sample sequenced in a study of blood T cell repertoires in COVID-19. The table came from immunoSEQ multiplex PCR; TCRdb's copy has only in-frame clones and leaves some out. The sample has about 350,000 clones, approximately 86% seen once. Sequencing was done on a sample of peripheral blood. These receptors came from a woman between 55 and 75 years old with COVID-19, enrolled during active disease.

V is TRBV19 and J is TRBJ1-6, with D maybe TRBD1 (5 bases). This CDR3 has 12 residues. Germline CDR1 LNHDA, CDR2 SQIVND (reference sequence). With 7 bases removed from V and 8 bases from J, the gap between germline ends came to 9 bases. The CDR3 loop is CASKHRHSPLHF. The DNA of the CDR3 is TGTGCCAGTAAGCACAGGCATTCACCCCTCCACTTT.

The chain links TRBV27 to TRBJ1-6; 7 bases line up with TRBD1. The V and J ends lost 6 bases and 6 bases, in that order; junction bases with no gene match: 5. Per the germline V gene, CDR1 is MNHEY and CDR2 is SMNVEV (reference sequence). The CDR3 runs to 14 residues. The CDR3 DNA follows: TGTGCCAGCAGGGAGGGGGCCATTAATTCACCCCTCCACTTT. Protein product: CASREGAINSPLHF.